The T cell receptor (beta chain) described here comes from a study of cytomegalovirus exposure and HLA in healthy donors. Study-level findings and limits: Analyzed later, most CMV-associated TCR beta chains appeared HLA-restricted. Roughly uniform sequencing depth across donors was assumed, possibly incorrectly.

The CDR3 has 17 residues. V dropped 0 bases and J dropped 4; count of bases not matched to a gene: 12. Germline CDR1 reads SGHNT; CDR2 reads YYREEE (reference sequence). The primer mix had 60 Vbeta and 13 Jbeta primers. Here immunoSEQ multiplex PCR was the method, and the copy in TCRdb shows in-frame clones only, minus some. The table lists about 140,000 clones, around 70% of them singletons, with roughly 2.1% in the top ten. Comment on this clone: Its antigen is still unknown.

The receptor was derived from a man in his forties or fifties in good health and CMV-seronegative. Sequencing was performed on PBMCs. The J gene is TRBJ2-7, the V gene TRBV5-4; 8 bases map to TRBD2. As DNA, the CDR3 is TGTGCCAGCAGCTTGGGGGGCTTAGCGGGATTAGTATACGAGCAGTACTTC. This gives the protein CASSLGGLAGLVYEQYF.